The TCR beta chain described here comes from a study of vaccination effects on CD4 cells after COVID-19. Whole-study context: Post-vaccine sampling took place a median of 72 days after the second dose.

V was cut by 4 bases and J by 2 bases, with 9 bases left in between. This CDR3 region has 13 residues. Germline lookup yields CDR1 SNHLY and CDR2 FYNNEI. As to this clone: Antigen specificity is unknown.

The table came from immunoSEQ multiplex PCR; TCRdb's copy has only in-frame clones and leaves some out. The data hold tens of thousands of clones, with around 79% observed a single time. Study findings and constraints: The study, lacking early post-infection timepoints, had few convalescent patients.

ViraFEST expansion of antigen-specific CD4+ T cells with viral peptide pools preceded sequencing. Cells that had been cultured for roughly 9 days were the source of isolated CD4+ T cells. All participants had two doses of either the BNT162b2 or mRNA-1273 vaccine. The healthy vaccine recipients, who had no prior SARS-CoV-2 infection, showed negative nucleocapsid antibodies. This rearrangement joins TRBV2 to TRBJ2-7; D is uncertain. Here the sequenced sample was CD4+ T cells from PBMCs cultured with SARS-CoV-2 spike peptides, taken after COVID-19 vaccination. The clonotype comes from a human donor who received a COVID-19 vaccine. Some clones in this sample may be carry-over from other donors' samples. The CDR3 coding sequence is TGTGCCAGCAGTGGGGTCAGGCCCTACGAGCAGTACGTC. It yields the protein CASSGVRPYEQYV.